Listed below are T cell receptor beta chains from one sample, sequenced in a study of blood T cell repertoires in COVID-19. Measured with immunoSEQ multiplex PCR; TCRdb has only the in-frame clones, and not every one. Among tens of thousands of clones listed, around 82% were seen once. Material for sequencing was peripheral blood. The origin of the receptors is an elderly man with COVID-19, enrolled during active disease. The CDR3 runs from the conserved cysteine through the conserved F or W. D genes are given only for firm matches. A clone size is listed for some rows: how often the clone was seen (once, few, many), or a class if it is expanded.

NA,TRBD1,TRBJ1-2,TRBV6-6,CASSTGQGNGYTF,TGTGCCAGCAGTACCGGACAGGGGAATGGCTACACCTTC
NA,TRBD1,TRBJ1-2,TRBV19,CASRDRGLNGYTF,TGTGCCAGCCGGGACAGGGGATTAAACGGCTACACCTTC
NA,NA,TRBJ1-1,TRBV6-6,CASSYSGGNTEAFF,TGTGCCAGCAGTTACTCCGGGGGAAACACTGAAGCTTTCTTT
NA,NA,TRBJ1-3,TRBV25-1,CASSGRFAGNTIYF,TGTGCCAGCAGTGGGAGGTTCGCTGGAAACACCATATATTTT
once,NA,TRBJ2-3,TRBV6-5,CASSYSKLEVTDTQYF,TGTGCCAGCAGTTACTCGAAATTAGAGGTGACAGATACGCAGTATTTT
NA,TRBD1,TRBJ1-1,TRBV12-3/TRBV12-4,CASNRGLNTEAFF,TGTGCCAGCAACAGGGGACTGAACACTGAAGCTTTCTTT
NA,NA,TRBJ2-3,TRBV11-3,CASSPPGASTDTQYF,TGTGCCAGCAGCCCACCGGGAGCAAGCACAGATACGCAGTATTTT
NA,NA,TRBJ2-3,TRBV28,CASSGLHDTQYF,TGTGCCAGCAGTGGACTCCACGATACGCAGTATTTT
once,TRBD1,TRBJ1-2,TRBV29-1,CSVSGQELWYGYTF,TGCAGCGTATCAGGACAGGAGCTATGGTATGGCTACACCTTC
NA,NA,TRBJ1-1,TRBV7-9,CASSLLEGEAFF,TGTGCCAGCAGCTTACTGGAGGGGGAAGCTTTCTTT
NA,NA,TRBJ1-6,TRBV18,CASSPGLKNSPLHF,TGTGCCAGCTCACCGGGACTCAAGAATTCACCCCTCCACTTT
NA,TRBD1,TRBJ2-1,TRBV5-1,CASSPGQTNYNEQFF,TGCGCCAGCAGCCCGGGACAGACAAACTACAATGAGCAGTTCTTC
NA,TRBD1,TRBJ2-1,TRBV10-1,CASSGGTGSSYNEQFF,TGCGCCAGCAGTGGCGGGACAGGGAGCTCCTACAATGAGCAGTTCTTC
NA,NA,TRBJ1-1,TRBV27,CASSLVHQNTEAFF,TGTGCCAGCAGTTTGGTACACCAGAACACTGAAGCTTTCTTT
NA,TRBD1,TRBJ1-3,TRBV5-1,CASNIGQGEATIYF,TGCGCCAGCAATATCGGACAGGGGGAGGCCACCATATATTTT
NA,NA,TRBJ2-3,TRBV24-1,CATSDPTRSTDTQYF,TGTGCCACCAGTGATCCGACAAGATCCACAGATACGCAGTATTTT
NA,TRBD1,TRBJ1-2,TRBV9,CASSEGASYGYTF,TGTGCCAGCAGCGAGGGGGCTAGCTATGGCTACACCTTC
NA,TRBD2,TRBJ2-3,TRBV7-2,CASSPGTSGSKDTQYF,TGTGCCAGCAGCCCCGGGACTAGCGGGAGTAAGGATACGCAGTATTTT
NA,NA,TRBJ2-1,TRBV5-1,CASSPGRGNNEQFF,TGCGCCAGCAGCCCAGGACGGGGAAACAATGAGCAGTTCTTC
once,NA,TRBJ1-5,TRBV6-5,CASNTGNQPQHF,TGTGCCAGCAATACGGGGAATCAGCCCCAGCATTTT
NA,TRBD1,TRBJ2-1,TRBV5-6,CASSSGQVFADEQFF,TGTGCCAGCAGCTCCGGACAGGTCTTTGCGGATGAGCAGTTCTTC
NA,NA,TRBJ1-4,TRBV7-9,CASSLSQGLNEKLFF,TGTGCCAGCAGCTTATCGCAGGGGCTGAATGAAAAACTGTTTTTT
NA,NA,TRBJ1-4,TRBV5-1,CASSFSQGGNEKLFF,TGCGCCAGCAGCTTTAGCCAGGGAGGGAATGAAAAACTGTTTTTT
NA,TRBD1,TRBJ1-5,TRBV28,CASRQGAGGNQPQHF,TGTGCCAGCCGACAGGGGGCGGGGGGGAATCAGCCCCAGCATTTT
once,TRBD2,TRBJ2-1,TRBV15,CATSRDRGASGSRRNNEQFF,TGTGCCACCAGCAGAGATCGTGGGGCTAGCGGGAGTCGTCGGAACAATGAGCAGTTCTTC
NA,TRBD1,TRBJ1-1,TRBV20-1,CSAADRGAFF,TGCAGTGCTGCGGACAGGGGAGCTTTCTTT
NA,NA,TRBJ1-5,TRBV6-2/TRBV6-3,CASSYTGNQPQHF,TGTGCCAGCAGTTACACGGGCAATCAGCCCCAGCATTTT
once,NA,TRBJ2-2,TRBV6-4,CASSVQGGTGELFF,TGTGCCAGCAGTGTACAGGGTGGCACCGGGGAGCTGTTTTTT
NA,TRBD1,TRBJ1-1,TRBV28,CASSPRTGRNTEAFF,TGTGCCAGCAGTCCCCGGACAGGGCGAAACACTGAAGCTTTCTTT
NA,NA,TRBJ1-3,TRBV5-1,CASSLGARGGDTIYF,TGCGCCAGCAGCTTGGGGGCAAGAGGAGGGGACACCATATATTTT
NA,NA,TRBJ2-6,TRBV27,CASSSGGAGANVLTF,TGTGCCAGCAGTTCGGGGGGCGCTGGGGCCAACGTCCTGACTTTC
NA,TRBD1,TRBJ2-7,TRBV12-3/TRBV12-4,CASSRDRGDEQYF,TGTGCCAGCAGTCGGGACAGGGGGGACGAGCAGTACTTC
NA,TRBD2,TRBJ2-1,TRBV24-1,CATSAPTSGVYNEQFF,TGTGCCACCAGTGCACCGACTAGCGGGGTTTACAATGAGCAGTTCTTC
NA,TRBD2,TRBJ2-1,TRBV5-1,CASSRGTSGDSAQFF,TGCGCCAGCAGCCGTGGGACTAGCGGGGACTCGGCGCAGTTCTTC
NA,NA,TRBJ1-6,TRBV6-5,CASRRSSYNSPLHF,TGTGCCAGCAGGAGGAGCTCCTATAATTCACCCCTCCACTTT
NA,TRBD1,TRBJ1-2,TRBV18,CASSPRTGDGYTF,TGTGCCAGCTCACCCAGGACAGGGGATGGCTACACCTTC
NA,TRBD1,TRBJ2-5,TRBV9,CASSVSGTGGETQYF,TGTGCCAGCAGCGTAAGCGGGACAGGGGGAGAGACCCAGTACTTC
NA,TRBD2,TRBJ2-3,TRBV24-1,CATSDKGTSGRAYKDTQYF,TGTGCCACCAGTGACAAGGGGACTAGCGGGAGGGCCTACAAAGATACGCAGTATTTT
once,TRBD2,TRBJ2-5,TRBV5-4,CASSGLAVGMETQYF,TGTGCCAGCAGCGGACTAGCGGTAGGGATGGAGACCCAGTACTTC
once,NA,TRBJ1-3,TRBV18,CASSPGSSGNTIYF,TGTGCCAGCTCACCAGGGAGCTCTGGAAACACCATATATTTT
NA,TRBD1,TRBJ1-5,TRBV6-1,CASSEGQGVSNQPQHF,TGTGCCAGCAGTGAAGGGCAGGGGGTTAGCAATCAGCCCCAGCATTTT
NA,NA,TRBJ1-2,TRBV4-2,CASSQEGGGYDGGYTF,TGTGCCAGCAGCCAAGAGGGGGGGGGATACGACGGCGGCTACACCTTC
NA,TRBD2,TRBJ2-1,TRBV24-1,CATSGTSPYNEQFF,TGTGCCACCAGTGGGACTAGCCCCTACAATGAGCAGTTCTTC
NA,NA,TRBJ1-5,TRBV19,CASSPVSNQPQHF,TGTGCCAGTAGTCCTGTTAGCAATCAGCCCCAGCATTTT
NA,NA,TRBJ2-1,TRBV6-5,CASNTGGGVSREQFF,TGTGCCAGCAACACAGGGGGGGGAGTCTCTAGGGAGCAGTTCTTC
once,TRBD1,TRBJ1-4,TRBV27,CASSPWDRNEKLFF,TGTGCCAGCAGCCCATGGGACAGGAATGAAAAACTGTTTTTT